A single T cell receptor (beta chain) is shown here with its context. CDR1 and CDR2 from the germline V gene are MNHEY and SVGAGI. Trimming removed 5 bases at V and 0 bases at J, with 8 bases between. CDR3 length: 14 residues. The data stem from a study of blood T cell repertoires in COVID-19. Study information: Researchers got acute and convalescent COVID-19 samples from the United States, Italy and Spain. In each case, the material was cDNA or gDNA derived from T cells, B-cell-depleted T cells, or PBMCs.

Per the study methods: It was from reference gene primer amplification that nucleated cell counts were estimated. Profiling relied on immunoSEQ multiplex PCR, and the TCRdb table lists in-frame clones only, not all of them. The DNA was the basis for D and trimming; V, J and clone size are from that table. The sample carries 200,000 to 250,000 clones, 70% to 90% recorded once. The source is a man between 60 and 70 years old with acute or convalescent COVID-19. V usage is TRBV6-5 and J usage is TRBJ1-5, with a weak D call TRBD1 (5 bases). Sequencing input: peripheral blood. This chain's CDR3 is CASSRQSSNQPQHF. For the CDR3, the DNA is TGTGCCAGCAGTAGACAGAGTAGCAATCAGCCCCAGCATTTT.